These T cell receptor beta chains were read from a single sample in a study of blood T cells in healthy people across ages. TCRdb re-called the 5' RACE reads through MiXCR, storing one row per CDR3 protein. The sample has 600,000 to 1,000,000 distinct CDR3 sequences, 58% seen once. Sample: blood. These receptors originate from a man between 25 and 39 years old in good health. CDR3s include the opening cysteine and the closing phenylalanine or tryptophan. D genes are given only for firm matches. Size is omitted from some rows. Given values are once, few, many or a class for expanded clones.

j_gene,v_gene,abundance,d_gene,CDR3nt,CDR3aa
TRBJ1-1,TRBV4-2,.,TRBD1,TGTGCCAGCAGCCGCCTCGGACAGGGGGACACTGAAGCTTTCTTT,CASSRLGQGDTEAFF
TRBJ2-3,TRBV28,few,TRBD2,TGTGCCAGCCGGGAGGGATACCACACAGATACGCAGTATTTT,CASREGYHTDTQYF
TRBJ2-5,TRBV7-2,.,.,TGTGCCAGCAGCTTAGATCCCCGCGAAAAGACCCAGTACTTC,CASSLDPREKTQYF
TRBJ1-2,TRBV25-1,.,.,TGTGCCAGCAGTACAATCCGCGGAGCTAACTATGGCTACACCTTC,CASSTIRGANYGYTF
TRBJ2-7,TRBV20-1,few,.,TGCAGTGCCCGAGACTCGCTAGACTACGAGCAGTACTTC,CSARDSLDYEQYF
TRBJ2-3,TRBV2,many,.,TGTGCCAGCAGCGAGGACACATCTAGCACAGATACGCAGTATTTT,CASSEDTSSTDTQYF
TRBJ2-2,TRBV29-1,.,TRBD1,TGCAGCGTTGGGGAACAGGGGGGTTCCGGGGAGCTGTTTTTT,CSVGEQGGSGELFF
TRBJ1-5,TRBV20-1,.,.,TGCAGTGCCCTAAGGGGCCAGCCGAATCAGCCCCAGCATTTT,CSALRGQPNQPQHF
TRBJ2-1,TRBV7-2,few,.,TGTGCCAGCAGCCCCCGGTGGGCGGGGCACAATGAGCAGTTCTTC,CASSPRWAGHNEQFF
TRBJ2-3,TRBV7-2,few,TRBD1,TGTGCCAGCAGTCTAAACAGGGGAACAGATACGCAGTATTTT,CASSLNRGTDTQYF
TRBJ1-1,TRBV12-3/TRBV12-4,few,.,TGTGCCAGCAGTCCACCTAGCGGCACTGAAGCTTTCTTT,CASSPPSGTEAFF
TRBJ1-2,TRBV7-2,.,.,TGTGCCAGCAGCTTAGATGGGCCGGCTGGCTACACCTTC,CASSLDGPAGYTF
TRBJ2-7,TRBV25-1,once,TRBD1,TGTGCCAGCAGTGAGAGGGCAGGGGGCCTCGACGAGCAGTACTTC,CASSERAGGLDEQYF
TRBJ2-7,TRBV12-3/TRBV12-4,.,.,TGTGCCAGCAGTACACTAGCCTCCTACGAGCAGTACTTC,CASSTLASYEQYF
TRBJ2-5,TRBV14,.,.,TGTGCCAGCAGCCAAGGTCGGTCGTACCAAGAGACCCAGTACTTC,CASSQGRSYQETQYF
TRBJ2-5,TRBV29-1,.,.,TGCAGCGTGCCCTTGTTGAAGACCCAGTACTTC,CSVPLLKTQYF
TRBJ1-2,TRBV12-5,.,.,TGTGCTAGTGGTTTGTGGGGGAGCTATGGCTACACCTTC,CASGLWGSYGYTF
TRBJ1-2,TRBV7-2,.,.,TGTGCCACCCGAATGGCAGATTCTTATAACTATGGCTACACCTTC,CATRMADSYNYGYTF
TRBJ2-5,TRBV10-3,.,.,TGTGCCATCAGTGATCGCCAGCAAGAGACCCAGTACTTC,CAISDRQQETQYF
TRBJ2-3,TRBV29-1,.,TRBD2,TGCAGCGTTGTGACTAGCGGGAGGGGGACGCAGTATTTT,CSVVTSGRGTQYF
TRBJ1-2,TRBV10-3,.,.,TGTGCCATCAGCACAAACTCCAACTCTTATGGCTACACCTTC,CAISTNSNSYGYTF
TRBJ2-5,TRBV28,.,TRBD1,TGTGCCAGCAGTACCCGTACAGGGGGCGTAGGGGAGACCCAGTACTTC,CASSTRTGGVGETQYF
TRBJ2-3,TRBV12-3/TRBV12-4,once,TRBD2,TGTGCCAGCAGTTTCCGCACTAGCGGGATCAGCACAGATACGCAGTATTTT,CASSFRTSGISTDTQYF